Below, 32 T cell receptor beta chains from the same sample are listed, as sequenced in a study of OX40 agonist ivuxolimab in advanced cancers. Method: immunoSEQ multiplex PCR; TCRdb's copy keeps in-frame clones and lacks some. This sample has 40,000 or so clones, with around four fifths found just once. The source was CD4+ or CD8+ T cells sorted from blood, collected in a trial of the OX40 agonist ivuxolimab. Receptors originate from an adult with an advanced solid tumor such as melanoma, head and neck, liver or kidney cancer.

V usage is TRBV7-2 and J usage is TRBJ1-2; no firm D call. V shed 0 bases and J shed 6 bases, with 8 bases lying between them. The CDR3 spans 13 residues. The germline V gene has CDR1 SGHTA and CDR2 FQGNSA. The CDR3 DNA is TGTGCCAGCAGCTTAGCTATGTCCGATGGCTACACCTTC. Amino acids: CASSLAMSDGYTF.

The genes are TRBV4-2 and TRBJ1-5; 8 bases are a match to TRBD1. Losses at the gene ends were 5 bases for V and 4 bases for J; bases not matched to a gene: 7. CDR3 length: 15 residues. CDR1 is LGHNA and CDR2 is YNFKEQ in the germline V gene. The CDR3, as DNA: TGTGCCAGCAGCGATAGACAGGGGAGGAATCAGCCCCAGCATTTT. As protein: CASSDRQGRNQPQHF.

CDR3 protein: CASSLLPGGLYGNTIYF. CDR3 nucleotide sequence: TGTGCCAGCAGCTTGTTGCCCGGGGGCTTATATGGAAACACCATATATTTT. This chain joins TRBV7-6 and TRBJ1-3; a weak D match, TRBD1 (6 bases). The CDR3 covers 17 residues. Germline assignment: CDR1 SGHVS and CDR2 FNYEAQ. Trimming removed 3 bases from V and 3 bases from J, with 18 bases in between.

The chain joins TRBV29-1 to TRBJ2-1; TRBD1 matches at 8 bases. The V and J ends lost 6 bases and 1 base, in that order; junction bases with no gene match: 14. Germline-derived CDR1 and CDR2 are SQVTM and ANQGSEA. The CDR3 extends over 17 amino acids. The CDR3 spells CSVSPRWTGSSYNEQFF. In DNA, the CDR3 is TGCAGCGTATCCCCCCGTTGGACAGGGAGTTCCTACAATGAGCAGTTCTTC.

The chain links TRBV2 to TRBJ1-4; 7 bases match TRBD1. Germline-derived CDR1 and CDR2 are SNHLY and FYNNEI. This CDR3 comprises 16 residues. V lost 4 bases, J lost 2 bases, and 7 bases stayed unmatched. CDR3 region: CASSVLAGQTNEKLFF. CDR3 in DNA: TGTGCCAGCAGTGTCTTGGCGGGACAGACTAATGAAAAACTGTTTTTT.

The V and J genes are TRBV2 and TRBJ2-7, with D perhaps matching TRBD2 (5 bases). V was shortened by 3 bases and J by 4 bases, with 10 bases between the two germline ends. This CDR3 region has 13 residues. Germline assignment: CDR1 SNHLY and CDR2 FYNNEI. The CDR3 loop is CASSEGRTYEQYF. DNA of the CDR3: TGTGCCAGCAGTGAGGGCAGGACTTACGAGCAGTACTTC.

The chain couples TRBV10-2 to TRBJ2-7, with 12 bases that match TRBD2. The CDR3 has 15 amino acids. After removal of 10 bases from V and 5 bases from J, the junction contained 12 bases not matched to a gene. Germline loops: CDR1 WSHSY, CDR2 SAAADI. The CDR3 is CATQTSGGPRDEQYF. For the CDR3, the DNA is TGCGCCACCCAGACTAGCGGGGGTCCGCGGGACGAGCAGTACTTC.

This clone has only one observation. This chain links TRBV19 with TRBJ2-7, with 9 nucleotides matching TRBD1. Trimming removed 5 bases from V and 2 bases from J; junction bases left unmatched: 7. CDR1 and CDR2 from the germline V gene are LNHDA and SQIVND (reference sequence). The CDR3 length is 15 residues. In DNA form, the CDR3 reads TGTGCCAGTAGTTTCCCCGGGACAGGGCCCTACGAGCAGTACTTC. Its protein product is CASSFPGTGPYEQYF.

The J gene is TRBJ1-6, the V gene TRBV28, with D possibly matching TRBD1 (5 bases). Trimming removed 1 base at V and 1 base at J, with 14 bases between. CDR1 and CDR2 from the germline V gene are MDHEN and SYDVKM. This CDR3 is built from 18 residues. This chain's CDR3 is CASSLSRGLGSYNSPLHF. The CDR3 nucleotides are TGTGCCAGCAGTTTATCCCGGGGCCTAGGGTCCTATAATTCACCCCTCCACTTT. Using reference TRBV28 and TRBJ1-6 for the parts outside the CDR3, the full variable domain is DVKVTQSSRYLVKRTGEKVFLECVQDMDHENMFWYRQDPGLGLRLIYFSYDVKMKEKGDIPEGYSVSREKKERFSLILESASTNQTSMYLCASSLSRGLGSYNSPLHFGNGTRLTVT.

The rearrangement links TRBV10-3 to TRBJ2-3; TRBD2 matches 8 bases. Trimming took 4 bases from V and 0 from J; bases not matched to a gene: 3. The CDR3 is 15 residues long. CDR1 and CDR2 (germline): ENHRY, SYGVKD. The CDR3 spells CAISVRGGSTDTQYF. CDR3 sequence (DNA): TGTGCCATCAGTGTTCGGGGGGGCAGCACAGATACGCAGTATTTT.

The chain combines TRBV30 with TRBJ2-2, with 7 bases identical to TRBD2. The V and J ends lost 6 bases and 3 bases, in that order; junction bases with no gene match: 7. CDR3 length: 14 amino acids. CDR1 and CDR2 from the germline V gene are GTSNPN and SVGIG (reference sequence). DNA for the CDR3: TGTGCCTGTCTCGGGAGGCTCTACACCGGGGAGCTGTTTTTT. Protein sequence: CACLGRLYTGELFF.

The V gene is TRBV13, the J gene TRBJ1-2; D gene uncertain. Trimming stripped 0 bases from V and 3 bases from J, with 23 bases between. Germline CDR1 and CDR2: PRHDT and FYEKMQ (reference sequence). The CDR3 has 19 residues. The CDR3, as DNA: TGTGCCAGCAGCTTAGGCCTCCGGGGATGGGCCCTATTGGACTATGGCTACACCTTC. This gives the protein CASSLGLRGWALLDYGYTF.

The rearrangement links TRBV5-4 to TRBJ2-1; D possibly corresponds to TRBD2 (6 bases). In germline, CDR1 is SGHNT, CDR2 YYREEE (reference sequence). The CDR3 consists of 17 residues. V lost 0 bases and J lost 2, with 15 bases in between. CDR3 in DNA: TGTGCCAGCAGCTTGGCCGCCGGGAGTCTCGCCTACAATGAGCAGTTCTTC. Translating gives CASSLAAGSLAYNEQFF. Together with reference TRBV5-4 and TRBJ2-1, the CDR3 gives the full variable domain: ETGVTQSPTHLIKTRGQQVTLRCSSQSGHNTVSWYQQALGQGPQFIFQYYREEENGRGNFPPRFSGLQFPNYSSELNVNALELDDSALYLCASSLAAGSLAYNEQFFGPGTRLTVL.

This chain connects TRBV6-5 to TRBJ1-4; D gene uncertain. Trimming removed 5 bases at V and 0 bases at J, with 7 bases between. The CDR3 runs 14 residues. Germline values: CDR1 MNHEY, CDR2 SVGAGI. This CDR3 reads CASSHDTTNEKLFF. CDR3 in DNA: TGTGCCAGCAGTCACGATACAACTAATGAAAAACTGTTTTTT.

This chain connects TRBV4-1 to TRBJ2-6; D possibly uses TRBD1 or TRBD2 (5 bases each). V lost 2 bases and J lost 4, with 15 bases in between. CDR3 length: 17 residues. The germline gives CDR1 MGHRA, CDR2 YSYEKL. CDR3 DNA: TGCGCCAGCAGCCAATGGGGACCTCTATTAGGGGCCAACGTCCTGACTTTC. Translating it yields CASSQWGPLLGANVLTF.

V gene TRBV4-1 combines with J gene TRBJ1-1; D not certain. The CDR3 is made up of 14 amino acids. Trimming took 1 base from V and 8 from J, leaving 14 bases between them. CDR1 and CDR2 from the germline V gene are MGHRA and YSYEKL. CDR3 protein: CASSQADRFSEAFF. The CDR3 DNA reads as TGCGCCAGCAGCCAAGCGGACCGCTTCAGCGAAGCTTTCTTT.

This clone counts as medium-sized (0.01 to 0.1%). This chain links TRBV6-6 with TRBJ1-4, with a possible D match to TRBD1 (5 bases). Germline V lookup: CDR1 MNHNY, CDR2 SVGAGI (reference sequence). This CDR3 is 15 amino acids long. The V end was cut by 7 bases, the J end by 2 bases, with 14 bases between. The CDR3, as DNA: TGTGCCAGCATCTTAGGGGACCCGACTAATGAAAAACTGTTTTTT. Translated: CASILGDPTNEKLFF.

The chain employs TRBV28 and TRBJ2-7; D possibly matches TRBD1 or TRBD2 (5 bases each). This CDR3 is 18 amino acids long. Germline assignment: CDR1 MDHEN and CDR2 SYDVKM. V dropped 1 base and J dropped 1 base, with 20 bases sitting between them. CDR3 sequence reads: CASSLLGSGTGSSYEQYF. The CDR3 DNA reads TGTGCCAGCAGTTTATTGGGCTCTGGGACGGGGAGTTCCTACGAGCAGTACTTC.

CDR3 DNA sequence: TGTGCCAGCTCACCACCGAGACACTCGAACACTGAAGCTTTCTTT. Translation: CASSPPRHSNTEAFF. V is TRBV18 and J is TRBJ1-1; D is unclear. V lost 0 bases, J lost 1 base, and 9 bases lay in between. Germline-derived CDR1 and CDR2 are KGHSH and LQKENI. The CDR3 totals 15 residues.

This clone was seen more than once but under ten times. The chain employs TRBV5-6 and TRBJ1-2; D is ambiguous. Germline loops: CDR1 SGHDT, CDR2 YYEEEE. V was trimmed by 0 bases and J by 7 bases, leaving 10 bases between them. This CDR3 comprises 13 residues. CDR3 coding DNA: TGTGCCAGCAGCTTGGGCGGGGAACGTGGCTACACCTTC. It codes for CASSLGGERGYTF.

The chain carries TRBV28 and TRBJ1-2; D is perhaps TRBD1 (6 bases). CDR1 and CDR2 (germline): MDHEN, SYDVKM. V shed 7 bases and J shed 5 bases, with 14 bases lying between them. This CDR3 contains 13 residues. CDR3 DNA sequence: TGTGCCAGCACCCGGACAGCCGATTATGGCTACACCTTC. Its protein product is CASTRTADYGYTF.

Regarding this clone: Other DNA sequences in this sample translate to the same CDR3. The V call is TRBV18, the J call TRBJ2-7, with D maybe TRBD1 (6 bases). CDR1 is KGHSH and CDR2 is LQKENI in the germline V gene. V was shortened by 1 base and J by 2 bases, with 9 bases between the two germline ends. The CDR3 is 14 residues long. The CDR3 DNA sequence: TGTGCCAGCTCACCACAGGGGGTTGCCTACGAGCAGTACTTC. Translating gives CASSPQGVAYEQYF.

This chain links TRBV7-6 with TRBJ1-1; maybe TRBD1 (5 bases). This CDR3 is built from 14 residues. Germline loops: CDR1 SGHVS, CDR2 FNYEAQ. The V gene lost 1 base and the J gene lost 1 base, with 7 bases spanning the gap. The CDR3 spells CASSLETANTEAFF. DNA of the CDR3: TGTGCCAGCAGCTTAGAGACAGCGAACACTGAAGCTTTCTTT.

This sequence joins TRBV21-1 and TRBJ2-7. TRBV21-1 is described as a pseudogene. The CDR3 contains 13 residues. CDR3 sequence (DNA): TGTGCCAGCAGGACGGAAGGTCCCTACGAGCAGTACTTC. Translating it yields CASRTEGPYEQYF.

The CDR3 loop is CASSDTGGTEAFF. The CDR3 DNA follows: TGTGCCAGCAGTGACACAGGGGGTACGGAAGCTTTCTTT. The chain has TRBV6-6 and TRBJ1-1; 8 bases line up with TRBD1. The CDR3 totals 13 residues. V shed 5 bases, J shed 8 bases, and the junction held 7 bases outside the gene matches. Germline CDR1 and CDR2: MNHNY and SVGAGI (reference sequence).

This clone was observed a single time. The chain has TRBV11-2 and TRBJ1-2; D is unclear. Germline CDR1 reads SGHAT; CDR2 reads FQNNGV. The length of the CDR3 is 14 residues. Trimming stripped 6 bases from V and 6 bases from J, with 17 bases between. CDR3 nucleotide sequence: TGTGCCAGCAGTCACAACAGAAAGAGGGATGGCTACACCTTC. It encodes CASSHNRKRDGYTF.

The chain joins TRBV6-5 to TRBJ1-1; the D is unclear. The CDR3 is 13 amino acids. V was shortened by 0 bases and J by 4 bases, with 6 bases between the two germline ends. The germline V gene has CDR1 MNHEY and CDR2 SVGAGI. The CDR3 bases are TGTGCCAGCAGTTACTCGAGGACCACTGAAGCTTTCTTT. It yields the protein CASSYSRTTEAFF.

This chain joins TRBV11-2 and TRBJ2-1, with D hard to call. The CDR3 has 17 residues. V lost 5 bases to trimming and J lost 0 bases, with 17 bases between them. Germline CDR1 SGHAT, CDR2 FQNNGV. CDR3 region: CASSPLFGRGSYNEQFF. DNA for the CDR3: TGTGCCAGCAGCCCCTTATTTGGTCGTGGCTCCTACAATGAGCAGTTCTTC.

This CDR3 reads CASSENRLAGGPGTQYF. The CDR3 DNA reads TGTGCCAGCAGTGAAAATAGGCTAGCGGGGGGCCCCGGGACGCAGTATTTT. This rearrangement joins TRBV2 to TRBJ2-3; 11 nucleotides align to TRBD2. From germline, CDR1 is SNHLY and CDR2 FYNNEI. The CDR3 totals 17 residues. The ends lost 2 bases at V and 9 bases at J; junction bases unmatched: 13.

This chain joins TRBV2 and TRBJ2-7; 7 bases agree with TRBD1. CDR1 is SNHLY and CDR2 is FYNNEI in the germline V gene. V dropped 5 bases and J dropped 3; count of bases not matched to a gene: 7. CDR3 length: 14 amino acids. This CDR3 reads CASSPGQVFYEQYF. The CDR3, as DNA: TGTGCCAGCAGTCCAGGACAGGTCTTCTACGAGCAGTACTTC.

The genes are TRBV7-3 and TRBJ2-7, with TRBD1 matching over 7 bases. CDR1 is SGHTA, CDR2 FQGTGA, per germline. This CDR3 has 14 residues. The ends lost 2 bases at V and 0 bases at J; junction bases unmatched: 1. CDR3 nucleotide sequence: TGTGCCAGCAGCTTAGGGACAGACTCCTACGAGCAGTACTTC. It is translated as CASSLGTDSYEQYF.

This sequence joins TRBV11-2 and TRBJ2-7, with D uncertain. The V and J ends lost 1 base and 7 bases respectively, with 11 bases between them. The CDR3 has 13 residues. Germline V gives CDR1 SGHAT, CDR2 FQNNGV. The CDR3 is CASSLVTVREQYF. In DNA, the CDR3 is TGTGCCAGCAGCTTAGTAACCGTTCGGGAGCAGTACTTC. Supplemented by reference TRBV11-2 and TRBJ2-7, the full variable domain reads EAGVAQSPRYKIIEKRQSVAFWCNPISGHATLYWYQQILGQGPKLLIQFQNNGVVDDSQLPKDRFSAERLKGVDSTLKIQPAKLEDSAVYLCASSLVTVREQYFGPGTRLTVT.